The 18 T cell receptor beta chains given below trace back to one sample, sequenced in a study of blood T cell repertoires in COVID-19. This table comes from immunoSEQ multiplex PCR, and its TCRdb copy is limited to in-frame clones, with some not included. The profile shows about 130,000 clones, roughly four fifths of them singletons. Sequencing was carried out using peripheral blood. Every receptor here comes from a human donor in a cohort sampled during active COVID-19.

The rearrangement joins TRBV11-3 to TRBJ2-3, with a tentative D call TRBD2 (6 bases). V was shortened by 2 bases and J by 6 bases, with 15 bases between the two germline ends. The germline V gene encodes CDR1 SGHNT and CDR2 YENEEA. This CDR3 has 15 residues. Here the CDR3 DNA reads TGTGCCAGCAGCTTACGCCGGGGGAGGTCTGATACGCAGTATTTT. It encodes CASSLRRGRSDTQYF.

CDR3 bases: TGTGCCAGCAGTTTGGGACAGGGGGTTATGAATGAGCAGTTCTTC. Protein product: CASSLGQGVMNEQFF. This sequence joins TRBV6-6 and TRBJ2-1, with 11 nucleotides matching TRBD1. This CDR3 has 15 residues. Germline loops: CDR1 MNHNY, CDR2 SVGAGI (reference sequence). Trimming took 4 bases from V and 7 from J; bases not matched to a gene: 6.

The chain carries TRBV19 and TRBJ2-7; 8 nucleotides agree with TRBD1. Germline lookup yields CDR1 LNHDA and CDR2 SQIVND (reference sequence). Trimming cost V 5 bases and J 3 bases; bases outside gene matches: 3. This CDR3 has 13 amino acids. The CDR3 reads CASSLTGVYEQYF. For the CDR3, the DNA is TGTGCCAGTAGTTTGACAGGGGTCTACGAGCAGTACTTC.

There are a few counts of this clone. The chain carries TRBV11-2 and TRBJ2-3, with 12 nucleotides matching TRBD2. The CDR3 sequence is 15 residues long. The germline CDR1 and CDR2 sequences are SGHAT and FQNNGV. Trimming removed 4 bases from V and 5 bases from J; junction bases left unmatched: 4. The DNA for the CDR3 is TGTGCCAGCAGCTCGACTAGCGGGGGTGGAGATACGCAGTATTTT. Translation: CASSSTSGGGDTQYF.

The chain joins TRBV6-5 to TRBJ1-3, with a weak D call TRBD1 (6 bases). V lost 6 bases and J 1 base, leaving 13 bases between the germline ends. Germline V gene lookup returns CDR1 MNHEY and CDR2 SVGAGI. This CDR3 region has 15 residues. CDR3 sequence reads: CASRTSRGSGNTIYF. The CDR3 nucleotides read TGTGCCAGCAGAACCAGTAGGGGGTCTGGAAACACCATATATTTT.

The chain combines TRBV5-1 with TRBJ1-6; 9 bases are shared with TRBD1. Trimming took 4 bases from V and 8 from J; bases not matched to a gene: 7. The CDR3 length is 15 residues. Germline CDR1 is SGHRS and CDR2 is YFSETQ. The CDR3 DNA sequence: TGCGCCAGCAGCCTGGGACAGGGCGGCGATTCACCCCTCCACTTT. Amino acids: CASSLGQGGDSPLHF.

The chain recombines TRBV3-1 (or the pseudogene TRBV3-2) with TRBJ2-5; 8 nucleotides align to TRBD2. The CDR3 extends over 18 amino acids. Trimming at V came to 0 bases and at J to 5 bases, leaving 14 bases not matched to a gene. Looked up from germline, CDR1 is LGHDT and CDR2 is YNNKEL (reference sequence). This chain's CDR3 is CASSQDVTGGASGETQYF. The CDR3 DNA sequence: TGTGCCAGCAGCCAAGATGTCACCGGGGGGGCATCGGGGGAGACCCAGTACTTC.

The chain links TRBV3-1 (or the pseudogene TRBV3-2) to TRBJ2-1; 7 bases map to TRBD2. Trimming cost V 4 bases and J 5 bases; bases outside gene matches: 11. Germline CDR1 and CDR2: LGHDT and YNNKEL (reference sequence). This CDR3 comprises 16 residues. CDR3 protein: CASSPPGGGFDNEQFF. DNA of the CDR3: TGTGCCAGCAGCCCCCCTGGCGGGGGATTTGACAATGAGCAGTTCTTC.

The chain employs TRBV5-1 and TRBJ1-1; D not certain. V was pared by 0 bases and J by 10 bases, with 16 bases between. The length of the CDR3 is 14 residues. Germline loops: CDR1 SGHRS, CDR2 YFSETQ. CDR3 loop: CASSLEGLFDGAFF. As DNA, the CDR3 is TGCGCCAGCAGCTTGGAAGGACTCTTCGACGGAGCTTTCTTT.

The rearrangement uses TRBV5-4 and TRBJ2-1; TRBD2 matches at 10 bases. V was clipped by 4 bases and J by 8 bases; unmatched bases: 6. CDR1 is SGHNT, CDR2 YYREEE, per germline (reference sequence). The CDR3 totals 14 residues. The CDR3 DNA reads TGTGCCAGCAGCGAAGCGGGGGGGCCGGATGAGCAGTTCTTC. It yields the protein CASSEAGGPDEQFF. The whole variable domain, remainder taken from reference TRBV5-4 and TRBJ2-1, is ETGVTQSPTHLIKTRGQQVTLRCSSQSGHNTVSWYQQALGQGPQFIFQYYREEENGRGNFPPRFSGLQFPNYSSELNVNALELDDSALYLCASSEAGGPDEQFFGPGTRLTVL.

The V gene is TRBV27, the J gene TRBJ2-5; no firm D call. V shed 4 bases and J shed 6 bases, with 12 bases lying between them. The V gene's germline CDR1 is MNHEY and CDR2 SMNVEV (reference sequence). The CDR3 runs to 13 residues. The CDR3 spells CASSSSQRKTQYF. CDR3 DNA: TGTGCCAGCAGTTCGAGCCAGAGGAAGACCCAGTACTTC.

CDR3 sequence (DNA): TGTGCCAGCACAAGGGGCGCAGCCAACTATGGCTACACCTTC. This sequence encodes CASTRGAANYGYTF. The rearrangement joins TRBV7-9 to TRBJ1-2, with D possibly TRBD1 on 5 matching bases. V lost 7 bases, J lost 2 bases, and 14 bases lay in between. Germline CDR1 and CDR2: SEHNR and FQNEAQ (reference sequence). The CDR3 covers 14 residues.

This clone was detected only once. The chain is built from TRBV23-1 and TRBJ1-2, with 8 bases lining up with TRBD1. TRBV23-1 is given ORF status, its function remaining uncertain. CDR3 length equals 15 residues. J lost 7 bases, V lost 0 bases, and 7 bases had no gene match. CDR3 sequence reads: CASSQSPGGVCGYTF. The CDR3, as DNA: TGCGCCAGCAGTCAATCCCCAGGGGGCGTCTGTGGCTACACCTTC.

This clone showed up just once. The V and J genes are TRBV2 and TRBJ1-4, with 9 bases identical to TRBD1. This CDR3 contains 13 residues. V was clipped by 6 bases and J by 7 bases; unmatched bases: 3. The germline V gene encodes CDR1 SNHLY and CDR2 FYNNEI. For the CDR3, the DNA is TGTGCCAGCAGCGACAGGGGGGTTGAAAAACTGTTTTTT. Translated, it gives CASSDRGVEKLFF.

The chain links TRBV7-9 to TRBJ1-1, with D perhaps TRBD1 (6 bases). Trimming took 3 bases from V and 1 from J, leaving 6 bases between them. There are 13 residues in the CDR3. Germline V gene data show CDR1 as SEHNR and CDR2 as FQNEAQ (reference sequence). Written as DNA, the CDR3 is TGTGCCAGCAGCTTGGGACAGAACACTGAAGCTTTCTTT. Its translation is CASSLGQNTEAFF.

CDR3 coding DNA: TGCGCCAGCAGCGTCACAGGGGGGGACGAGACCCAGTACTTC. Translation gives CASSVTGGDETQYF. The V and J genes are TRBV5-1 and TRBJ2-5, with TRBD1 as a possible D gene (8 bases). This CDR3 has 14 amino acids. Looked up from germline, CDR1 is SGHRS and CDR2 is YFSETQ. The germline V and J ends were trimmed by 4 bases and 5 bases, with 15 bases remaining between them.

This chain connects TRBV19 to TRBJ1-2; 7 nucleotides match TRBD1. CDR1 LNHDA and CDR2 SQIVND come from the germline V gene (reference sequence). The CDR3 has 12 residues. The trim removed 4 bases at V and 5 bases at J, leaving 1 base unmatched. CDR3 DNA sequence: TGTGCCAGTAGTAAGGGACAGTATGGCTACACCTTC. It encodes CASSKGQYGYTF. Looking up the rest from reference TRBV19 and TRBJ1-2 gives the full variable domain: DGGITQSPKYLFRKEGQNVTLSCEQNLNHDAMYWYRQDPGQGLRLIYYSQIVNDFQKGDIAEGYSVSREKKESFPLTVTSAQKNPTAFYLCASSKGQYGYTFGSGTRLTVV.

The CDR3 here is CASSVQNSNQPQHF. The CDR3 DNA sequence: TGTGCCAGCAGTGTGCAGAACAGCAATCAGCCCCAGCATTTT. This chain uses TRBV2 with TRBJ1-5; D is unresolved. The V gene lost 4 bases and the J gene lost 1 base, with 8 bases spanning the gap. Germline assignment: CDR1 SNHLY and CDR2 FYNNEI. The CDR3 spans 14 residues.